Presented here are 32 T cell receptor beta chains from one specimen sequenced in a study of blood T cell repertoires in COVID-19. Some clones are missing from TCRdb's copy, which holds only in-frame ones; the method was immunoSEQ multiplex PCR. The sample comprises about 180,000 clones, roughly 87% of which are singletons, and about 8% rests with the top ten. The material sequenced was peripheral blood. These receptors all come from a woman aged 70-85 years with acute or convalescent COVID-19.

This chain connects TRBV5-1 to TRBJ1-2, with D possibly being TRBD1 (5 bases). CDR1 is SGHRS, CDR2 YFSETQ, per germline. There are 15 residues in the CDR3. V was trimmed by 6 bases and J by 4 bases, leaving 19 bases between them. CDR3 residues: CASTPTAGEIYGYTF. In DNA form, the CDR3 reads TGCGCCAGCACCCCTACCGCGGGGGAGATCTATGGCTACACCTTC.

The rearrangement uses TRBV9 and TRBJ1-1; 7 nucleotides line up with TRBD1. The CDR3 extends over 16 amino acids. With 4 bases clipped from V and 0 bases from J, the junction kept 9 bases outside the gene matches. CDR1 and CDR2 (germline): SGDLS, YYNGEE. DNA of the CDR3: TGTGCCAGCAGCAGAGATTCGGGACAGATGAACACTGAAGCTTTCTTT. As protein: CASSRDSGQMNTEAFF.

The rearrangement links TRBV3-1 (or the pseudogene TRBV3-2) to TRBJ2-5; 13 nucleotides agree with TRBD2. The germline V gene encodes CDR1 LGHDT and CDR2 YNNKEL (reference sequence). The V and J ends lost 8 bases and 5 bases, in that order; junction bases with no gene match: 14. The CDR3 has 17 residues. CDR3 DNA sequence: TGTGCCAGCTCCTCAGGACTAGCGGGGGTTATCGGGGAGACCCAGTACTTC. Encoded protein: CASSSGLAGVIGETQYF.

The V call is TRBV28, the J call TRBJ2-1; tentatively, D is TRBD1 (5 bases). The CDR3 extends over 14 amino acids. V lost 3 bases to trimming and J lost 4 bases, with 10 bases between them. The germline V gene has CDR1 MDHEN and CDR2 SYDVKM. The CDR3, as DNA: TGTGCCAGCAGTTTTAGCAGGGTATACAATGAGCAGTTCTTC. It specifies CASSFSRVYNEQFF.

The CDR3 nucleotides read TGTGCCAGCAGGGAAAGCGGGAGCACAGATACGCAGTATTTT. Amino acids: CASRESGSTDTQYF. The chain links TRBV28 to TRBJ2-3; perhaps TRBD2 as D (6 bases). The germline CDR1 and CDR2 sequences are MDHEN and SYDVKM. The CDR3 spans 14 residues. V was trimmed by 6 bases and J by 0 bases, leaving 10 bases between them.

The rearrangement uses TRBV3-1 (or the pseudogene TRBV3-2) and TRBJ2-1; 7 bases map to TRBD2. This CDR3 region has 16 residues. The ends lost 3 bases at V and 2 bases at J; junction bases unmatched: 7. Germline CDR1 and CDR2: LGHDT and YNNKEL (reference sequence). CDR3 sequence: CASSQTAGYAYNEQFF. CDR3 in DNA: TGTGCCAGCAGCCAGACAGCGGGGTACGCCTACAATGAGCAGTTCTTC.

In DNA, the CDR3 is TGTGCCACCAGAAGGGACAGGGGAGGAGGAGCAACTAATGAAAAACTGTTTTTT. Residues: CATRRDRGGGATNEKLFF. The V call is TRBV15, the J call TRBJ1-4; 10 bases are a match to TRBD1. The CDR3 sequence is 18 residues long. In germline, CDR1 is LNHNV, CDR2 YYDKDF (reference sequence). The V and J ends lost 6 bases and 0 bases, in that order; junction bases with no gene match: 10.

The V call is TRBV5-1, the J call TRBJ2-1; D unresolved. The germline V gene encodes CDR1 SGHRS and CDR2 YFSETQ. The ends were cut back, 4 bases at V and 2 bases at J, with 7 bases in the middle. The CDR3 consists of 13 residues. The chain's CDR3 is CASSLSAYNEQFF. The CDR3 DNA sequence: TGCGCCAGCAGCCTAAGCGCCTACAATGAGCAGTTCTTC.

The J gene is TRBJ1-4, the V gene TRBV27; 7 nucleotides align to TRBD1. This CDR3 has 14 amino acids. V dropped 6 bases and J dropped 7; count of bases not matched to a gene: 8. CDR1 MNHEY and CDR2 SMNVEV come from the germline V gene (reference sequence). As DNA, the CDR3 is TGTGCCAGCAGGAGACAGGGAGACCTTGAAAAACTGTTTTTT. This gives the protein CASRRQGDLEKLFF. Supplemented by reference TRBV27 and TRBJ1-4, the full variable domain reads EAQVTQNPRYLITVTGKKLTVTCSQNMNHEYMSWYRQDPGLGLRQIYYSMNVEVTDKGDVPEGYKVSRKEKRNFPLILESPSPNQTSLYFCASRRQGDLEKLFFGSGTQLSVL.

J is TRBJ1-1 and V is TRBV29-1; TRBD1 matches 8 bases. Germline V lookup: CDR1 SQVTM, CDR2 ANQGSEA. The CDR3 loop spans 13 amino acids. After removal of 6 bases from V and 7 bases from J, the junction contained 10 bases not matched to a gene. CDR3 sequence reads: CSVYRGGESEAFF. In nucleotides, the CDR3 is TGCAGCGTGTACAGGGGGGGCGAGAGTGAAGCTTTCTTT.

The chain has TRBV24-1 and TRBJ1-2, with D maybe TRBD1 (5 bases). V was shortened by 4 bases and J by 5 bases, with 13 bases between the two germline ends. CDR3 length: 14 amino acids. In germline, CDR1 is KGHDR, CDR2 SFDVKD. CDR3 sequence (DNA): TGTGCCACCAGTGACGGGGGGGTTTCTTATGGCTACACCTTC. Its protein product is CATSDGGVSYGYTF.

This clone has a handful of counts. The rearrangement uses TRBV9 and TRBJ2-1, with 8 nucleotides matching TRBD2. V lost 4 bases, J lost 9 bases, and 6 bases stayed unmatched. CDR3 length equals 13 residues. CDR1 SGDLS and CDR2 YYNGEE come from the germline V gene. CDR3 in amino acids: CASSFPLAGEQFF. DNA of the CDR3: TGTGCCAGCAGCTTCCCTCTAGCGGGTGAGCAGTTCTTC.

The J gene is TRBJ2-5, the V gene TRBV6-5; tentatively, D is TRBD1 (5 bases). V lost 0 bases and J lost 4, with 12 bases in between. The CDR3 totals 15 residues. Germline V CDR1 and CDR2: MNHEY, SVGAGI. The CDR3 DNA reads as TGTGCCAGCAGTTACTCTGGCAGGGCAGGAGAGACCCAGTACTTC. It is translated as CASSYSGRAGETQYF.

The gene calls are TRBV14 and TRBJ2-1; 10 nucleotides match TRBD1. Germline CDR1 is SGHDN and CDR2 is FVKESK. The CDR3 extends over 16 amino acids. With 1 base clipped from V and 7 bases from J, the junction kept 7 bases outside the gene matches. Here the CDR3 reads CASSQAGQGTWNEQFF. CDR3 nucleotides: TGTGCCAGCAGCCAAGCGGGACAGGGGACCTGGAATGAGCAGTTCTTC.

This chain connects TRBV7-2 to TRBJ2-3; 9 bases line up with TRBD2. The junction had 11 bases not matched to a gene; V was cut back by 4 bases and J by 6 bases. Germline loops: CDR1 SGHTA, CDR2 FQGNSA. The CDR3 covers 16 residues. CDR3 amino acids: CASSSKRGGVLDTQYF. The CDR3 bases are TGTGCCAGCAGCTCGAAGCGCGGGGGGGTTTTGGATACGCAGTATTTT.

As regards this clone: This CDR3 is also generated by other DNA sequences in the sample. The CDR3 DNA reads as TGCGCCAGCAGCTTGCTAGGGGGCAGGAATCAGCCCCAGCATTTT. It is translated as CASSLLGGRNQPQHF. V gene TRBV5-1 combines with J gene TRBJ1-5, with 7 bases that match TRBD1. The length of the CDR3 is 15 residues. Per germline, CDR1 SGHRS and CDR2 YFSETQ. J lost 4 bases, V lost 1 base, and 5 bases had no gene match.

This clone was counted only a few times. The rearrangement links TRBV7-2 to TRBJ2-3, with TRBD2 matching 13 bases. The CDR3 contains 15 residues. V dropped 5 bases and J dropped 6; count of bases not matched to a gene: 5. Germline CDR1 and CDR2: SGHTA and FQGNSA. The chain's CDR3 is CASSLLAGGPDTQYF. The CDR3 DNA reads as TGTGCCAGCAGCCTACTAGCGGGGGGGCCTGATACGCAGTATTTT.

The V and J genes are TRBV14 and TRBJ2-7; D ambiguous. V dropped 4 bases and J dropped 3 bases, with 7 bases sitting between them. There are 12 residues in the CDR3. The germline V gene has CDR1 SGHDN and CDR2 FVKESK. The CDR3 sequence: CASSPTNYEQYF. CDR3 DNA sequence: TGTGCCAGCAGCCCAACTAACTACGAGCAGTACTTC.

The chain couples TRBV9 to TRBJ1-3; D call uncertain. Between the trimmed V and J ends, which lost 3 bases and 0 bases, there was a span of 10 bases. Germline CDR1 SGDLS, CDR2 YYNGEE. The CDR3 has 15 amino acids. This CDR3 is CASSAIQASGNTIYF. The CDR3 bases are TGTGCCAGCAGCGCCATCCAGGCCTCTGGAAACACCATATATTTT.

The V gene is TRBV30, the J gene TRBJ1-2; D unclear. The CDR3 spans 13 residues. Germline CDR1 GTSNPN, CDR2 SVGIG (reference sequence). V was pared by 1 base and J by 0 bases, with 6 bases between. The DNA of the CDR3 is TGTGCCTGGAGTGACAGTCCTAACTATGGCTACACCTTC. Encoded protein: CAWSDSPNYGYTF.

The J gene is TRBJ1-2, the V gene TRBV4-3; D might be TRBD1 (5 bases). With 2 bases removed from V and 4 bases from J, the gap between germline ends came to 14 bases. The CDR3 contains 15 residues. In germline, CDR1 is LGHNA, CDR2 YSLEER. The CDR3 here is CASSQLPGLIYGYTF. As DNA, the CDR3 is TGCGCCAGCAGCCAACTTCCGGGACTGATCTATGGCTACACCTTC.

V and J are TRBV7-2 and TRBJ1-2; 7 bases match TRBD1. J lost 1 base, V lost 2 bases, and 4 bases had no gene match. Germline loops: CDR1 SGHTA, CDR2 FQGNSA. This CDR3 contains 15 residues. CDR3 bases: TGTGCCAGCAGCTTAATGGGGACAGTTAACTATGGCTACACCTTC. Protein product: CASSLMGTVNYGYTF. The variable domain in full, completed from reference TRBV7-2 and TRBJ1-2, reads GAGVSQSPSNKVTEKGKDVELRCDPISGHTALYWYRQSLGQGLEFLIYFQGNSAPDKSGLPSDRFSAERTGGSVSTLTIQRTQQEDSAVYLCASSLMGTVNYGYTFGSGTRLTVV.

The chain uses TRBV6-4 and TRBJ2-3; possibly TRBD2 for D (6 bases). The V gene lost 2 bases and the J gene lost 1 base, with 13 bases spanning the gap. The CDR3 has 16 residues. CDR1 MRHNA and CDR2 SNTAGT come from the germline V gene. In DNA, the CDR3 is TGTGCCAGCAGTGACGGGGGTAGCGGCCGCACAGATACGCAGTATTTT. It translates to CASSDGGSGRTDTQYF.

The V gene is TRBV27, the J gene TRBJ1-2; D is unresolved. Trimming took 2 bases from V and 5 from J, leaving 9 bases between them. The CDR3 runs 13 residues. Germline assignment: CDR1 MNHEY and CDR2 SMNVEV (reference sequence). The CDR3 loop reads CASSLPHGYGYTF. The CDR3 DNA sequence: TGTGCCAGCAGTTTACCCCACGGTTATGGCTACACCTTC.

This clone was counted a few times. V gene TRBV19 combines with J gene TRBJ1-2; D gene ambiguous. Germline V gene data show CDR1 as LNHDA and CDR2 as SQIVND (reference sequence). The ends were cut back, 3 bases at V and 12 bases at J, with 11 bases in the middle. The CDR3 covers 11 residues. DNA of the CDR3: TGTGCCAGTAGTATTGAGGGAAGGGACACCTTC. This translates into CASSIEGRDTF.

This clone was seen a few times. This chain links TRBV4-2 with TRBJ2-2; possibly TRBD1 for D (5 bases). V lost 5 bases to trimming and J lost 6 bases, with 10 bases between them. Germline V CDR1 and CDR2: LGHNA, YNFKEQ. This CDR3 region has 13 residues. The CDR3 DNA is TGTGCCAGCAGCGGGGCAGAGTCCGGGGAGCTGTTTTTT. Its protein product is CASSGAESGELFF.

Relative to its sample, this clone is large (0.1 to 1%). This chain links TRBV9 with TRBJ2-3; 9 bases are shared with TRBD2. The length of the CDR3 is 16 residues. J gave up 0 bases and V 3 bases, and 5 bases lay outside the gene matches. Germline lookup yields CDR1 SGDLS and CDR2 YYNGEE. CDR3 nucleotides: TGTGCCAGCAGCGAACTAGCGGGCACTAGCACAGATACGCAGTATTTT. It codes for CASSELAGTSTDTQYF.

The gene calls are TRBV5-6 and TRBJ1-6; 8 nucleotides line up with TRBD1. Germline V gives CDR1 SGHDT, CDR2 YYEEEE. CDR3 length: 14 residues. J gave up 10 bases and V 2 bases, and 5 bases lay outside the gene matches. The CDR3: CASSFQGARSPLHF. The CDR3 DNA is TGTGCCAGCAGCTTTCAGGGGGCAAGATCACCCCTCCACTTT.

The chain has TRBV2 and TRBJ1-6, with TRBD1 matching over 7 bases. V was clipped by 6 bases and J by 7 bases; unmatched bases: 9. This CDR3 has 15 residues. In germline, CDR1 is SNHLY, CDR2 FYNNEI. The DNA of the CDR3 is TGTGCCAGCAGCCTCGAGGGACAGAGAAATTCACCCCTCCACTTT. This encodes CASSLEGQRNSPLHF.

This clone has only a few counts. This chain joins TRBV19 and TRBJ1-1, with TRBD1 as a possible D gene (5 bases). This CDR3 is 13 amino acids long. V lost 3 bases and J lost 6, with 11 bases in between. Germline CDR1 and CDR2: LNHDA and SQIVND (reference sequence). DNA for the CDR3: TGTGCCAGTAGTATGTCAGGGTTTTCTGAAGCTTTCTTT. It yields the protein CASSMSGFSEAFF.

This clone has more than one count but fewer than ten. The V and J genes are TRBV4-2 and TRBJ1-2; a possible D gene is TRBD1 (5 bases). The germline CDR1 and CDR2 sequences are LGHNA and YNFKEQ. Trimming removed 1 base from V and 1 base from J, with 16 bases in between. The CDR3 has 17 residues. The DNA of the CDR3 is TGTGCCAGCAGCCAAGCAACTAGTCAGGGACTTAACTATGGCTACACCTTC. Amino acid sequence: CASSQATSQGLNYGYTF.

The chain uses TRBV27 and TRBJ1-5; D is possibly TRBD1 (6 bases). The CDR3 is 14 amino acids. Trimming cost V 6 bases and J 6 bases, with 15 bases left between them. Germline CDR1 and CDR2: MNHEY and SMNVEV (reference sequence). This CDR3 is CASRLQGGGQPQHF. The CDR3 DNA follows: TGTGCCAGCAGATTACAGGGAGGAGGTCAGCCCCAGCATTTT.